These T cell receptor beta chains were read from a single sample in a study of cytomegalovirus exposure and HLA in healthy donors. Libraries were prepared by immunoSEQ multiplex PCR; TCRdb keeps only in-frame clonotypes and omits some of them. The profile shows roughly 120,000 clones, around 80% of them singletons. Sequencing was done on a sample of PBMCs. Source of these receptors: a young man in good health and CMV-seropositive. Both conserved end residues are trimmed from each CDR3. A row's size may be missing; if present it is once, few, many or a size class.

j_call: TRBJ2-7; clone_size: .; v_call: TRBV9; cdr3_aa: ASSASGTDYEQY
j_call: TRBJ1-3; clone_size: .; v_call: TRBV6-5; cdr3_aa: ASSLQVSGNTIY
j_call: TRBJ1-6; clone_size: .; v_call: TRBV28; cdr3_aa: ASSQTGIADSPLH
j_call: TRBJ2-2; clone_size: .; v_call: TRBV4-2; cdr3_aa: ASSLTGELAGNTGELF
j_call: TRBJ2-2; clone_size: .; v_call: TRBV11-3; cdr3_aa: ASSPWEGPNTGELF
j_call: TRBJ2-7; clone_size: .; v_call: TRBV10-3; cdr3_aa: ATKESYEQY
j_call: TRBJ2-1; clone_size: .; v_call: TRBV21-1; cdr3_aa: ASSRTGGCYNEQF
j_call: TRBJ2-3; clone_size: .; v_call: TRBV9; cdr3_aa: ASSGGASYTDTQY
j_call: .; clone_size: .; v_call: TRBV7-9; cdr3_aa: ASSLGQGAYEQY
j_call: TRBJ1-5; clone_size: .; v_call: TRBV18; cdr3_aa: ASSPTGVSNQPQH
j_call: TRBJ2-5; clone_size: .; v_call: TRBV13; cdr3_aa: ASSEGHGQETQY
j_call: TRBJ2-3; clone_size: .; v_call: TRBV7-9; cdr3_aa: ASSTSGGYTDTQY
j_call: TRBJ2-7; clone_size: .; v_call: TRBV12-5; cdr3_aa: ASGQSGLAGGTYEQY
j_call: TRBJ2-7; clone_size: .; v_call: TRBV30; cdr3_aa: AWGDSDIWGYEQY
j_call: TRBJ1-2; clone_size: .; v_call: TRBV29-1; cdr3_aa: SVDEGQGYGYT
j_call: TRBJ2-7; clone_size: .; v_call: TRBV6-5; cdr3_aa: ASSYTSRVSGDEQY
j_call: TRBJ1-1; clone_size: .; v_call: TRBV18; cdr3_aa: ASSLTGSGNTEAF
j_call: TRBJ2-7; clone_size: .; v_call: TRBV19; cdr3_aa: ASSPRGSSYEQY
j_call: TRBJ1-2; clone_size: .; v_call: TRBV6-1; cdr3_aa: ASMKTGDTVGYT
j_call: TRBJ2-5; clone_size: .; v_call: TRBV19; cdr3_aa: ASSPGTSGGETQY
j_call: TRBJ2-3; clone_size: .; v_call: TRBV2; cdr3_aa: ASRLGQITDTQY
j_call: TRBJ1-4; clone_size: .; v_call: TRBV5-5; cdr3_aa: ASSGNGDEKLF
j_call: TRBJ2-7; clone_size: once; v_call: TRBV10-3; cdr3_aa: ATGEAPTQQY
j_call: TRBJ1-1; clone_size: .; v_call: TRBV5-5; cdr3_aa: ASTIQGMGTEAF
j_call: TRBJ1-6; clone_size: .; v_call: TRBV4-3; cdr3_aa: ASSELRGKESSYNSPLH
j_call: TRBJ2-3; clone_size: .; v_call: TRBV6-5; cdr3_aa: ASSRGNRITDTQY